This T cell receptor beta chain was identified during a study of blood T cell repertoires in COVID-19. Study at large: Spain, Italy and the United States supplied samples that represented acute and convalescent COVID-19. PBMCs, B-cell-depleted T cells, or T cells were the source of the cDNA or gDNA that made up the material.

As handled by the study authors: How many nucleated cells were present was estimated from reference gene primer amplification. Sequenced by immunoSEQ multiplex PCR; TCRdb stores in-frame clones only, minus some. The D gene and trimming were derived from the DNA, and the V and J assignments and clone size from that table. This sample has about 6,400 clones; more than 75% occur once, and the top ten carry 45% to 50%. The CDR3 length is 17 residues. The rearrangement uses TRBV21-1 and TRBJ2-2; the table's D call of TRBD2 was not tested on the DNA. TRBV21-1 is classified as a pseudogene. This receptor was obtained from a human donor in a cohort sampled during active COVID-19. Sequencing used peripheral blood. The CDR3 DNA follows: TGTGCCAGCAGAGGCGCTAGCGGGAGTTTTTACACCGGGGAGCTGTTTTTT. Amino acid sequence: CASRGASGSFYTGELFF.